One and the same sample provided the 16 T cell receptor beta chains below, sequenced in a study of tumor and adjacent non-tumor tissue in lung cancer. TCRbeta libraries were built with three rounds of nested PCR, modified from ARM-PCR. TCRdb re-derived calls from the multiplex PCR reads in MiXCR, one entry per CDR3 protein. The table lists about 75,000 distinct CDR3 sequences, over 75% of them singletons. RNA was extracted from bulk tissue without any cell sorting. Sequenced input: lung tumor tissue. Receptors originate from a woman in her fifties or sixties with non-small cell lung cancer.

A remark on this clonotype: The germline gene is not matched at one end of the junction; a read error may be the cause. This chain joins TRBV12-3 or TRBV12-4 and TRBJ1-4, with a possible D match to TRBD1 (5 bases). The CDR3 sequence is 13 residues long. CDR3 in DNA: TGTGCCAGCAGTCGGGCAAGGGACGAAAATCTGTTTTTT. Protein sequence: CASSRARDENLFF.

In this sample, this clonotype turned up a few times. The V call is TRBV7-8, the J call TRBJ2-1, with 9 bases lining up with TRBD2. CDR3 length: 16 residues. The germline CDR1 and CDR2 sequences are SGHVS and FQNEAQ. Trimming took 4 bases from V and 1 from J; bases not matched to a gene: 5. The CDR3 DNA is TGTGCCAGCAGCTCGAGACTAGCGGTATCCTACAATGAGCAGTTCTTC. As protein: CASSSRLAVSYNEQFF.

The chain is built from TRBV4-1 and TRBJ1-1; D remains ambiguous. Trimming stripped 10 bases from V and 1 base from J, with 16 bases between. This CDR3 spans 14 amino acids. The V gene's germline CDR1 is MGHRA and CDR2 YSYEKL. The CDR3 sequence is CAISQARANTEAFF. Written as DNA, the CDR3 is TGCGCCATCAGTCAAGCACGGGCGAACACTGAAGCTTTCTTT.

Note on this clonotype: The junction departs from the called germline gene at one end, perhaps through a read error. The chain uses TRBV20-1 and TRBJ2-5; D is undetermined. This CDR3 comprises 13 residues. Germline CDR1 reads DFQATT; CDR2 reads SNEGSKA (reference sequence). CDR3 region: CNAIHSAIGTQYF. CDR3 coding DNA: TGCAATGCTATACACAGTGCCATAGGGACCCAGTACTTC.

The chain combines TRBV6-6 with TRBJ1-2; D is possibly TRBD1 (5 bases). Deletions cut 0 bases from V and 5 bases from J, with 19 bases between. This CDR3 contains 17 residues. The V gene's germline CDR1 is MNHNY and CDR2 SVGAGI (reference sequence). The CDR3 spells CASSYSLQPRGNYGYTF. The CDR3, as DNA: TGTGCCAGCAGTTACTCGCTTCAGCCAAGGGGAAATTATGGCTACACCTTC.

In regard to this clonotype: The junction does not match germline at one end; this may be a read error. The genes are TRBV20-1 and TRBJ2-7; D is perhaps TRBD2 (5 bases). Germline CDR1 is DFQATT and CDR2 is SNEGSKA (reference sequence). This CDR3 is built from 12 residues. The CDR3 region is CSAKRDFYEQHF. CDR3 sequence (DNA): TGCAGTGCTAAGAGGGATTTCTATGAGCAGCACTTC.

This clonotype occurred once. At one of its ends the junction is not consistent with the germline gene, which may arise from a read error. The chain carries TRBV6-2 or TRBV6-3 and TRBJ1-5, with TRBD1 matching 10 bases. CDR3 length: 15 amino acids. The germline V gene encodes CDR1 MNHEY and CDR2 SVGEGT. CDR3 protein: CACSVGTGAGRPQHF. CDR3 in DNA: TGTGCCTGCAGTGTAGGGACAGGGGCGGGTCGGCCCCAGCATTTT.

Worth noting for this clonotype: The CDR3 does not end in the conserved phenylalanine or tryptophan, so this is likely a read error. The limits of the CDR3 on the DNA are not certain, so only TCRdb's listed CDR3 is given. The V call is TRBV20-1, the J call TRBJ2-7; TRBD2, the table's D call, lacks a check against the DNA. Inclusive of both ends, the CDR3 amounts to 16 amino acids. Germline lookup yields CDR1 DFQATT and CDR2 SNEGSKA (reference sequence). CDR3 region: CSARGGLAGISYEQCI.

A remark on this clonotype: A read error is possible here, since a much larger clone lies one base away. The chain couples TRBV20-1 to TRBJ1-2, with D maybe TRBD1 (6 bases). The CDR3 loop spans 13 amino acids. Germline CDR1 reads DFQATT; CDR2 reads SNEGSKA (reference sequence). Trimming pared 8 bases from V and 5 bases from J, leaving 18 bases between. The CDR3 DNA follows: TGCAGTTCTCCACCCGGGACAACATATGGCTACACCTTC. Translating it yields CSSPPGTTYGYTF.

In its sample, this clonotype was seen a few times. The chain is built from TRBV5-1 and TRBJ2-1; possible D gene TRBD2, 5 bases. Deletions cut 1 base from V and 8 bases from J, with 16 bases between. CDR1 SGHRS and CDR2 YFSETQ come from the germline V gene. The CDR3 has 15 residues. In DNA form, the CDR3 reads TGCGCCAGCAGCTTGTCGAGAGGGCTAGAATATGAGCAGTTCTTC. Translating gives CASSLSRGLEYEQFF.

Concerning this clonotype: A read error is likely, as this CDR3 ends without the conserved phenylalanine or tryptophan. The J gene is TRBJ2-3, the V gene TRBV6-2 or TRBV6-3, with D unresolved. CDR3 length equals 14 residues. Germline V gene sequence: CDR1 MNHEY, CDR2 SVGEGT. CDR3 sequence reads: CANSSPRLVDTQYL. The DNA for the CDR3 is TGTGCCAACAGTTCCCCCCGCCTCGTGGATACGCAGTATCTT.

With respect to this clonotype: One junction end does not reproduce the germline sequence, and a read error may be involved. The V call is TRBV10-3, the J call TRBJ1-3; D is possibly TRBD1 (5 bases). This CDR3 has 13 amino acids. Looked up from germline, CDR1 is ENHRY and CDR2 is SYGVKD. The CDR3 loop reads CAVSQGPGDTIYF. CDR3 in DNA: TGCGCCGTCTCTCAGGGACCTGGAGACACCATATATTTT.

Of note for this clonotype: The conserved final phenylalanine or tryptophan is absent from the CDR3, which likely points to a read error. J is TRBJ1-2 and V is TRBV12-3 or TRBV12-4; D possibly corresponds to TRBD1 (5 bases). The CDR3 loop spans 12 amino acids. V dropped 6 bases and J dropped 7 bases, with 12 bases sitting between them. CDR3: CASSLRTSGYTC. In DNA, the CDR3 is TGTGCCAGCAGCCTCCGGACAAGTGGCTACACCTGC.

Comment on this clonotype: An end of the junction differs from the germline gene, which may be a read error. V and J are TRBV29-1 and TRBJ2-1; maybe TRBD2 (6 bases). This CDR3 has 17 amino acids. Germline V gives CDR1 SQVTM, CDR2 ANQGSEA. CDR3: CNAEDLAGWSSYNEQFF. The CDR3 DNA is TGCAACGCTGAAGATCTGGCGGGGTGGAGCTCCTACAATGAACAGTTCTTC.

The V and J genes are TRBV10-3 and TRBJ1-2; no clear D. This CDR3 is 14 amino acids long. With 2 bases removed from V and 8 bases from J, the gap between germline ends came to 15 bases. The germline V gene has CDR1 ENHRY and CDR2 SYGVKD. The CDR3 bases are TGTGCCATCAGTGAGCGTCCCGGGGATAGCGGCTACACCTTC. Encoded protein: CAISERPGDSGYTF.

As to this clonotype: The germline gene is not matched at one end of the junction; a read error may be the cause. The chain uses TRBV11-2 and TRBJ2-7; 12 nucleotides match TRBD2. CDR3 length: 17 residues. The germline V gene has CDR1 SGHAT and CDR2 FQNNGV. In DNA, the CDR3 is TGTGACAGCAGCCACCGGACTAGCGGGATGGCATTGTGGGAGCAGTACTTC. Translation gives CDSSHRTSGMALWEQYF.